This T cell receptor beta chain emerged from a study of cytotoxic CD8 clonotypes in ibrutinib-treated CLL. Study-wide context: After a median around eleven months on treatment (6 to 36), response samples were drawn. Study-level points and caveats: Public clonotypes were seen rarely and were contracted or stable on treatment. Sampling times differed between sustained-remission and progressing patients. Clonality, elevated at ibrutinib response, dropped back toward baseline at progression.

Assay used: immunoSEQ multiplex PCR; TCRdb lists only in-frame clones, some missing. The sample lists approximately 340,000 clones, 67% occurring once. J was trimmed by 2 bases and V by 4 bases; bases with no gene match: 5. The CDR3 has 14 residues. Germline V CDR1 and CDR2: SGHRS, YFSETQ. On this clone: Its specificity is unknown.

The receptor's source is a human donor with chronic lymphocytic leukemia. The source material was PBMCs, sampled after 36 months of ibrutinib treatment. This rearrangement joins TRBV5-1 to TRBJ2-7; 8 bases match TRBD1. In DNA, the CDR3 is TGCGCCAGCAGCCACCCAGGGGGCCCCTACGAGCAGTACTTC. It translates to CASSHPGGPYEQYF.